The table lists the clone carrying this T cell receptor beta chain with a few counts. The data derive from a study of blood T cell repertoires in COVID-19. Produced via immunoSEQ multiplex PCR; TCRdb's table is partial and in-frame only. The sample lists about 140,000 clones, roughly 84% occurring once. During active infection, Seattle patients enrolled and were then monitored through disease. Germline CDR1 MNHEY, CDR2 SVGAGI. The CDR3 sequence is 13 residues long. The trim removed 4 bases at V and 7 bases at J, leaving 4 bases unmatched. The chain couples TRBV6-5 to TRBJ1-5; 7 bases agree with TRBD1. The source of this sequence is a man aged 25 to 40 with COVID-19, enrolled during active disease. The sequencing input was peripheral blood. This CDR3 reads CASSWGQTQPQHF. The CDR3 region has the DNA TGTGCCAGCAGTTGGGGACAGACCCAGCCCCAGCATTTT.